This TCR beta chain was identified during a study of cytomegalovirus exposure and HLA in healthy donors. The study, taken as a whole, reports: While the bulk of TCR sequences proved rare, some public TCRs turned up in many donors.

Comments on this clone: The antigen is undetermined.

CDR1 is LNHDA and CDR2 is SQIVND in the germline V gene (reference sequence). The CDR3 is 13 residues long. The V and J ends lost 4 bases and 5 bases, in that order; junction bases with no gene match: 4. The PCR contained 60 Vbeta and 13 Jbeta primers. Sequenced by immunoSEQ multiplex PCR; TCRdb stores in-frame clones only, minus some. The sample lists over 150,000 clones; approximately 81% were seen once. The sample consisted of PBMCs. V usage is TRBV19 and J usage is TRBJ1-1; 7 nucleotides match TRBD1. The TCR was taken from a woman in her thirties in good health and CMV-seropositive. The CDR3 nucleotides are TGTGCCAGTAGTAACCGACAGGGAACTGAAGCTTTCTTT. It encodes CASSNRQGTEAFF. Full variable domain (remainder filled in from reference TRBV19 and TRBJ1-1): DGGITQSPKYLFRKEGQNVTLSCEQNLNHDAMYWYRQDPGQGLRLIYYSQIVNDFQKGDIAEGYSVSREKKESFPLTVTSAQKNPTAFYLCASSNRQGTEAFFGQGTRLTVV.